The 26 T cell receptor beta chains listed next were all sequenced from one sample in a study of blood T cell repertoires in COVID-19. Here immunoSEQ multiplex PCR was the method, and the copy in TCRdb shows in-frame clones only, minus some. The sample lists 300,000 to 400,000 clones; roughly 90% were seen once. The source material was PBMCs or T cells enriched from blood (not recorded which). These TCRs come from a woman between 25 and 40 years old with acute COVID-19.

This chain links TRBV27 with TRBJ2-2, with 7 bases identical to TRBD2. The CDR3 is 13 amino acids. Germline V gives CDR1 MNHEY, CDR2 SMNVEV (reference sequence). J gave up 5 bases and V 6 bases, and 3 bases lay outside the gene matches. This CDR3 is CASRTGGTGELFF. CDR3 nucleotides: TGTGCCAGCAGAACGGGGGGAACCGGGGAGCTGTTTTTT.

There are a few counts of this clone. This chain uses TRBV5-1 with TRBJ2-4; TRBD1 might be the D (6 bases). The CDR3 is 15 amino acids. With 0 bases removed from V and 8 bases from J, the gap between germline ends came to 15 bases. Germline CDR1 SGHRS, CDR2 YFSETQ. CDR3 region: CASSLEDSHGDIQYF. The CDR3 nucleotides are TGCGCCAGCAGCTTGGAGGACAGTCATGGGGACATTCAGTACTTC.

This chain connects TRBV27 to TRBJ2-1; 9 bases fit TRBD1. The CDR3 sequence is 16 residues long. Per germline, CDR1 MNHEY and CDR2 SMNVEV (reference sequence). J was trimmed by 8 bases and V by 5 bases; bases with no gene match: 13. In DNA form, the CDR3 reads TGTGCCAGCAGTCCTCTTACAGGGGGCCTTTTTGATGAGCAGTTCTTC. It translates to CASSPLTGGLFDEQFF.

The V and J genes are TRBV30 and TRBJ1-2, with D possibly being TRBD1 (6 bases). The CDR3 sequence is 14 residues long. Trimming took off 2 bases at V and 4 bases at J, with 14 bases between the two ends. Germline-derived CDR1 and CDR2 are GTSNPN and SVGIG (reference sequence). The CDR3, as DNA: TGTGCCTGGAGTCGGGACAAAGGATTCTATGGCTACACCTTC. It is translated as CAWSRDKGFYGYTF.

V is TRBV9 and J is TRBJ2-7; 8 bases fit TRBD1. This CDR3 spans 16 amino acids. In germline, CDR1 is SGDLS, CDR2 YYNGEE. The junction had 11 bases not matched to a gene; V was cut back by 3 bases and J by 3 bases. This CDR3 is CASSDGQGKGYYEQYF. In DNA, the CDR3 is TGTGCCAGCAGCGACGGACAGGGAAAGGGGTACTACGAGCAGTACTTC.

This rearrangement joins TRBV6-5 to TRBJ2-1, with 12 bases fitting TRBD2. The V gene end was trimmed by 5 bases and the J gene end by 9 bases; junction bases not matched to a gene: 8. This CDR3 comprises 15 residues. The germline gives CDR1 MNHEY, CDR2 SVGAGI. The CDR3 loop reads CASSRTSGVAGEQFF. The CDR3 DNA reads TGTGCCAGCAGTAGGACTAGCGGGGTTGCTGGTGAGCAGTTCTTC.

The chain carries TRBV18 and TRBJ2-7; TRBD2 might be the D (5 bases). V dropped 6 bases and J dropped 2 bases, with 11 bases sitting between them. The CDR3 is made up of 13 amino acids. Germline values: CDR1 KGHSH, CDR2 LQKENI. As DNA, the CDR3 is TGTGCCAGCTCGGACTTTGGGCCCTACGAGCAGTACTTC. This translates into CASSDFGPYEQYF.

The V gene is TRBV5-1, the J gene TRBJ2-2, with 10 bases aligning to TRBD1. CDR3 length: 16 amino acids. V shed 4 bases, J shed 0 bases, and the junction held 3 bases outside the gene matches. CDR1 SGHRS and CDR2 YFSETQ come from the germline V gene. CDR3 in amino acids: CASSVGQGTNTGELFF. The CDR3 coding sequence is TGCGCCAGCAGCGTGGGACAGGGGACGAACACCGGGGAGCTGTTTTTT.

V and J are TRBV5-4 and TRBJ2-1, with 16 bases matching TRBD2. Germline CDR1 reads SGHNT; CDR2 reads YYREEE (reference sequence). Losses at the gene ends were 4 bases for V and 0 bases for J; bases not matched to a gene: 1. The CDR3 runs to 17 residues. CDR3 nucleotides: TGTGCCAGCAGCGGGACTAGCGGGGGGGCCTCCTACAATGAGCAGTTCTTC. Encoded protein: CASSGTSGGASYNEQFF.

The chain joins TRBV18 to TRBJ1-6, with TRBD1 as a possible D gene (6 bases). In germline, CDR1 is KGHSH, CDR2 LQKENI. The CDR3 runs to 14 residues. V lost 4 bases to trimming and J lost 10 bases, with 14 bases between them. CDR3 DNA sequence: TGTGCCAGCTCACAACAGGGCACTCGGTCACCCCTCCACTTT. Translating it yields CASSQQGTRSPLHF. Complete variable domain (other parts from reference TRBV18 and TRBJ1-6): NAGVMQNPRHLVRRRGQEARLRCSPMKGHSHVYWYRQLPEEGLKFMVYLQKENIIDESGMPKERFSAEFPKEGPSILRIQQVVRGDSAAYFCASSQQGTRSPLHFGNGTRLTVT.

The sample holds one count of this clone. The J gene is TRBJ1-4, the V gene TRBV6-1; TRBD1 aligns across 7 bases. The junction had 7 bases not matched to a gene; V was cut back by 3 bases and J by 0 bases. This CDR3 has 17 residues. Germline assignment: CDR1 MNHNS and CDR2 SASEGT. This chain's CDR3 is CASSDDRVSTTNEKLFF. DNA of the CDR3: TGTGCCAGCAGTGACGACAGGGTCTCAACAACTAATGAAAAACTGTTTTTT.

The gene calls are TRBV7-9 and TRBJ2-3; 9 bases match TRBD1. The V gene's germline CDR1 is SEHNR and CDR2 FQNEAQ (reference sequence). This CDR3 comprises 15 residues. V shed 5 bases, J shed 4 bases, and the junction held 7 bases outside the gene matches. DNA of the CDR3: TGTGCCAGCAGCCCGCCCTGGGACAGGGCAGATACGCAGTATTTT. Amino acids: CASSPPWDRADTQYF.

The V call is TRBV3-1 (or the pseudogene TRBV3-2), the J call TRBJ1-4; weak D call: TRBD1 (5 bases). Per the germline V gene, CDR1 is LGHDT and CDR2 is YNNKEL (reference sequence). The CDR3 sequence is 14 residues long. DNA of the CDR3: TGTAGGAGGGGTCGGTGTGCAACTAATGAAAAACTGTTTTTT. Translation gives CRRGRCATNEKLFF.

The table lists this clone with a count of one. The V and J genes are TRBV7-2 and TRBJ2-3; TRBD2 matches at 12 bases. Trimming at V came to 5 bases and at J to 3 bases, leaving 6 bases not matched to a gene. Germline lookup yields CDR1 SGHTA and CDR2 FQGNSA. The CDR3 consists of 16 residues. The CDR3 DNA reads as TGTGCCAGCAGCACCCGGACTAGCGGGGTTACAGATACGCAGTATTTT. Residues: CASSTRTSGVTDTQYF.

The chain employs TRBV6-2 or TRBV6-3 and TRBJ2-7; 7 nucleotides line up with TRBD2. This CDR3 contains 13 residues. The V gene's germline CDR1 is MNHEY and CDR2 SVGEGT. Germline trimming cut 6 bases from V and 3 bases from J; bases unmatched to any gene: 5. CDR3 residues: CASSSGGYYEQYF. CDR3 coding DNA: TGTGCCAGCAGCTCCGGGGGGTACTACGAGCAGTACTTC.

The chain has TRBV5-1 and TRBJ2-6; unclear D gene. CDR1 is SGHRS, CDR2 YFSETQ, per germline. This CDR3 comprises 18 residues. The germline V and J ends were trimmed by 1 base and 0 bases, with 14 bases remaining between them. CDR3 protein: CASSLISQANSGANVLTF. CDR3 DNA sequence: TGCGCCAGCAGCTTGATTTCGCAGGCCAACTCTGGGGCCAACGTCCTGACTTTC. Full variable domain (outside the CDR3, taken from reference TRBV5-1 and TRBJ2-6): KAGVTQTPRYLIKTRGQQVTLSCSPISGHRSVSWYQQTPGQGLQFLFEYFSETQRNKGNFPGRFSGRQFSNSRSEMNVSTLELGDSALYLCASSLISQANSGANVLTFGAGSRLTVL.

The J gene is TRBJ2-2, the V gene TRBV30; D remains ambiguous. V lost 4 bases to trimming and J lost 3 bases, with 9 bases between them. CDR3 length: 13 residues. Per germline, CDR1 GTSNPN and CDR2 SVGIG (reference sequence). The CDR3 DNA follows: TGTGCCTGGACCACGAGCTACACCGGGGAGCTGTTTTTT. Amino acid sequence: CAWTTSYTGELFF.

As regards this clone: This sample also contains other DNA sequences that code for the same CDR3. The gene calls are TRBV18 and TRBJ2-1; D perhaps matches TRBD2 (5 bases). Trimming pared 3 bases from V and 0 bases from J, leaving 9 bases between. Germline V lookup: CDR1 KGHSH, CDR2 LQKENI. CDR3 length: 15 amino acids. CDR3 DNA sequence: TGTGCCAGCTCACCCGGACGGGGCTCCTACAATGAGCAGTTCTTC. This sequence encodes CASSPGRGSYNEQFF.

CDR3 in DNA: TGTGCCAGCAGTTGGCCGGGGGGCTCCTACAATGAGCAGTTCTTC. Translation gives CASSWPGGSYNEQFF. The chain links TRBV27 to TRBJ2-1, with 7 bases identical to TRBD2. V was clipped by 4 bases and J by 0 bases; unmatched bases: 3. The CDR3 sequence is 15 residues long. Germline-derived CDR1 and CDR2 are MNHEY and SMNVEV (reference sequence).

V and J are TRBV21-1 and TRBJ1-1; the D segment call TRBD1 is taken from the table without a DNA check. TRBV21-1 is a known pseudogene. The CDR3 contains 15 residues. This chain's CDR3 is CATSGDRDRRTEAFF. Here the CDR3 DNA reads TGTGCCACCAGCGGGGACAGGGATCGGAGAACTGAAGCTTTCTTT.

This chain uses TRBV6-6 with TRBJ2-1, with 7 bases matching TRBD2. Germline V gene lookup returns CDR1 MNHNY and CDR2 SVGAGI (reference sequence). The CDR3 extends over 15 amino acids. V dropped 7 bases and J dropped 7; count of bases not matched to a gene: 13. The CDR3 nucleotides read TGTGCCAGCACGACTAGCCCAACGAGCCCTAATGAGCAGTTCTTC. This translates into CASTTSPTSPNEQFF.

This clone appeared a few times. This sequence joins TRBV9 and TRBJ1-3; TRBD1 matches 8 bases. V trimming: 3 bases; J trimming: 4 bases; junction bases outside the gene matches: 6. This CDR3 has 15 amino acids. The germline V gene has CDR1 SGDLS and CDR2 YYNGEE. The CDR3 sequence: CASSAQGARGNTIYF. Here the CDR3 DNA reads TGTGCCAGCAGCGCCCAGGGGGCGAGGGGAAACACCATATATTTT.

The sample holds a few counts of this clone. CDR3 nucleotides: TGTGCCAGCAGTGAACCCCTACAGGGAGGGAATCAGCCCCAGCATTTT. Translating it yields CASSEPLQGGNQPQHF. The chain links TRBV6-1 to TRBJ1-5, with a possible D match to TRBD1 (6 bases). V was pared by 2 bases and J by 4 bases, with 15 bases between. Germline values: CDR1 MNHNS, CDR2 SASEGT. This CDR3 is built from 16 residues.

V is TRBV6-5 and J is TRBJ2-1; 11 bases align to TRBD1. The CDR3 totals 15 residues. With 6 bases clipped from V and 4 bases from J, the junction kept 5 bases outside the gene matches. CDR1 and CDR2 from the germline V gene are MNHEY and SVGAGI. CDR3 nucleotides: TGTGCCAGCAGAAGAGGACAGGGGGCTTACAATGAGCAGTTCTTC. Its translation: CASRRGQGAYNEQFF.

This clone was seen at least ten times. This rearrangement joins TRBV6-4 to TRBJ1-1, with 9 bases identical to TRBD1. The CDR3 consists of 18 residues. CDR1 and CDR2 (germline): MRHNA, SNTAGT. J lost 1 base, V lost 2 bases, and 11 bases had no gene match. CDR3 DNA: TGTGCCAGCAGTGACGGTGGACAGGGGTATACAGGGAACACTGAAGCTTTCTTT. The encoded protein is CASSDGGQGYTGNTEAFF.

The CDR3 sequence: CASAPGTDTQYF. The CDR3 bases are TGCGCCAGCGCCCCGGGCACAGATACGCAGTATTTT. The V and J genes are TRBV5-1 and TRBJ2-3; the D is unclear. The germline CDR1 and CDR2 sequences are SGHRS and YFSETQ. With 7 bases removed from V and 1 base from J, the gap between germline ends came to 7 bases. The CDR3 consists of 12 residues. Full variable domain (remainder filled in from reference TRBV5-1 and TRBJ2-3): KAGVTQTPRYLIKTRGQQVTLSCSPISGHRSVSWYQQTPGQGLQFLFEYFSETQRNKGNFPGRFSGRQFSNSRSEMNVSTLELGDSALYLCASAPGTDTQYFGPGTRLTVL.